This T cell receptor (beta chain) originates from a study of blood T cell repertoires in COVID-19. At the level of the study: Sites across the United States, Italy and Spain contributed samples from acute and convalescent COVID-19. PBMCs, B-cell-depleted T cells, or T cells provided the cDNA or gDNA that made up the material.

Germline V gene sequence: CDR1 MNHEY, CDR2 SVGAGI. Trimming cost V 7 bases and J 1 base, with 9 bases left between them. The CDR3 length is 13 residues. Study processing details: The authors estimated nucleated cell counts from reference gene primer amplification. Profiled with immunoSEQ multiplex PCR; TCRdb holds only in-frame clones, not every one. The V and J calls and clone size are taken from that table; D and trimming were inferred from the DNA. The data show roughly 330,000 clones, roughly 86% seen once. The rearrangement links TRBV6-5 to TRBJ2-3; D gene uncertain. Source material: peripheral blood. The sequence came from a woman aged 50 to 65 with acute or convalescent COVID-19. CDR3 nucleotide sequence: TGTGCCAGCAATCGTCCAGGCACAGATACGCAGTATTTT. This codes for CASNRPGTDTQYF.